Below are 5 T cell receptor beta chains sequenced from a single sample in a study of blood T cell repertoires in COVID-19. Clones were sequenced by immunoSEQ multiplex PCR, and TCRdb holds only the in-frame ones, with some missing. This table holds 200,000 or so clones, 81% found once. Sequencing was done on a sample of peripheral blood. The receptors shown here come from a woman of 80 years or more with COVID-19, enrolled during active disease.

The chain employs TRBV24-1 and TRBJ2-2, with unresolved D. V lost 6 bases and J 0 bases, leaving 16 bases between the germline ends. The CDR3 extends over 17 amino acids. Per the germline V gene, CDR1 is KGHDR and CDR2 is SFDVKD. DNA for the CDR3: TGTGCCACCAGTCCAAGCACCCCAATCTCGAACACCGGGGAGCTGTTTTTT. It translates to CATSPSTPISNTGELFF.

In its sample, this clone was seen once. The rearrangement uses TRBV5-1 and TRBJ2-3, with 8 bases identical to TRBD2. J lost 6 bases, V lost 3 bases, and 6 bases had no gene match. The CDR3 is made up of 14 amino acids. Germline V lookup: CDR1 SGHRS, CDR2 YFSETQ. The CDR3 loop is CASSSGLVSDTQYF. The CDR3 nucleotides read TGCGCCAGCAGCTCGGGACTAGTATCCGATACGCAGTATTTT.

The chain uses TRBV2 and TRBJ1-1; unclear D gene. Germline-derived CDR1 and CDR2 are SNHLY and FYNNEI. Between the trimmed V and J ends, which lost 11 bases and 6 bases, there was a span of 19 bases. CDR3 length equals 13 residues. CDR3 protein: CAGRLTPVPEAFF. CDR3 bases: TGTGCCGGCCGACTTACGCCTGTCCCTGAAGCTTTCTTT.

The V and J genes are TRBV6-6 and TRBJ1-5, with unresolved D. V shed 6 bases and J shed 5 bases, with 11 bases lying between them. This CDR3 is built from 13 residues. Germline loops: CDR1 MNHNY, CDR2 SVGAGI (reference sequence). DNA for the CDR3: TGTGCCAGCAGCCGTGGACTCGATCAGCCCCAGCATTTT. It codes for CASSRGLDQPQHF.

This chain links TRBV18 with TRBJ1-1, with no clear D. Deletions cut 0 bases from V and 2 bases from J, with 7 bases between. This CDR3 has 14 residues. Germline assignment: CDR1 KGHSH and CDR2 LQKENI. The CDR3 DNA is TGTGCCAGCTCACCACCGGCAGTTAACACTGAAGCTTTCTTT. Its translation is CASSPPAVNTEAFF.